The 8 T cell receptor beta chains listed next were all sequenced from one sample in a study of cytomegalovirus exposure and HLA in healthy donors. Sequencing was performed with immunoSEQ multiplex PCR; in TCRdb, only in-frame clones are kept and a portion is missing. The sample contains about 200,000 clones, about three quarters of which appear only once. Sequencing used PBMCs. These receptors all stem from a woman aged 25 to 39 in good health and CMV-seronegative.

This clone was observed a single time. J is TRBJ2-7 and V is TRBV5-4; D call uncertain. The V gene lost 2 bases and the J gene lost 2 bases, with 8 bases spanning the gap. CDR1 and CDR2 from the germline V gene are SGHNT and YYREEE (reference sequence). The CDR3 consists of 13 residues. The CDR3 DNA is TGTGCCAGCAGCTTCGGGTCCCCCTACGAGCAGTACTTC. Protein product: CASSFGSPYEQYF.

V usage is TRBV18 and J usage is TRBJ1-1; 9 bases are shared with TRBD1. The germline V gene has CDR1 KGHSH and CDR2 LQKENI. V lost 3 bases, J lost 5 bases, and 4 bases stayed unmatched. The length of the CDR3 is 14 residues. The DNA of the CDR3 is TGTGCCAGCTCACCGCGACAGGGGGGAACTGAAGCTTTCTTT. Translated, it gives CASSPRQGGTEAFF.

The chain employs TRBV4-2 and TRBJ2-7, with D possibly TRBD2 on 5 matching bases. V was shortened by 2 bases and J by 3 bases, with 14 bases between the two germline ends. The CDR3 spans 15 residues. From germline, CDR1 is LGHNA and CDR2 YNFKEQ. The CDR3: CASSQIGLLGYEQYF. The CDR3 DNA reads as TGTGCCAGCAGCCAAATAGGACTCTTGGGCTACGAGCAGTACTTC.

The chain joins TRBV28 to TRBJ2-3; TRBD2 matches 11 bases. This CDR3 comprises 18 residues. The junction had 11 bases not matched to a gene; V was cut back by 5 bases and J by 1 base. In germline, CDR1 is MDHEN, CDR2 SYDVKM. The CDR3 loop reads CASSPWLAGGLGTDTQYF. The CDR3 DNA reads TGTGCCAGCAGTCCTTGGCTAGCGGGGGGCCTTGGCACAGATACGCAGTATTTT. The full variable domain, its missing parts supplied by reference TRBV28 and TRBJ2-3, is DVKVTQSSRYLVKRTGEKVFLECVQDMDHENMFWYRQDPGLGLRLIYFSYDVKMKEKGDIPEGYSVSREKKERFSLILESASTNQTSMYLCASSPWLAGGLGTDTQYFGPGTRLTVL.

About this clone: The same CDR3 arises from other DNA sequences in this sample as well. V gene TRBV5-1 combines with J gene TRBJ2-7; the match to TRBD2 covers 9 bases. Per the germline V gene, CDR1 is SGHRS and CDR2 is YFSETQ. V was pared by 0 bases and J by 3 bases, with 4 bases of the junction left unmatched. The CDR3 is 15 amino acids. The CDR3 loop reads CASSLGLAGIYEQYF. CDR3 bases: TGCGCCAGCAGCTTGGGTCTAGCGGGGATCTACGAGCAGTACTTC. Looking up the rest from reference TRBV5-1 and TRBJ2-7 gives the full variable domain: KAGVTQTPRYLIKTRGQQVTLSCSPISGHRSVSWYQQTPGQGLQFLFEYFSETQRNKGNFPGRFSGRQFSNSRSEMNVSTLELGDSALYLCASSLGLAGIYEQYFGPGTRLTVT.

The sample holds a few counts of this clone. The chain joins TRBV6-5 to TRBJ2-7; 13 nucleotides align to TRBD2. CDR1 MNHEY and CDR2 SVGAGI come from the germline V gene. CDR3 length: 15 residues. J gave up 7 bases and V 5 bases, and 8 bases lay outside the gene matches. Written as DNA, the CDR3 is TGTGCCAGCAGTCTGAGGACTAGCGGGGGACGGGAGCAGTACTTC. Translated, it gives CASSLRTSGGREQYF.

V usage is TRBV7-9 and J usage is TRBJ2-5; no clear D gene. V lost 5 bases, J lost 5 bases, and 18 bases lay in between. CDR3 size: 15 residues. Per germline, CDR1 SEHNR and CDR2 FQNEAQ (reference sequence). The CDR3 nucleotides read TGTGCCAGCAGCATCAGTCAGTGGTTGATCGAGACCCAGTACTTC. It codes for CASSISQWLIETQYF.

The chain links TRBV5-6 to TRBJ1-3; D is possibly TRBD1 (5 bases). V was clipped by 4 bases and J by 10 bases, with 15 bases between them. CDR3 length equals 13 residues. The germline gives CDR1 SGHDT, CDR2 YYEEEE. The CDR3 spells CASSPGLGITIYF. In DNA form, the CDR3 reads TGTGCCAGCAGCCCGGGACTGGGAATAACCATATATTTT.